One sample yielded the 21 T cell receptor beta chains listed below, sequenced in a study of blood T cell repertoires in COVID-19. Some clones are missing from TCRdb's copy, which holds only in-frame ones; the method was immunoSEQ multiplex PCR. The sample lists around 300,000 clones, around 90% occurring once. What was sequenced was PBMCs or T cells enriched from blood (not recorded which). Every receptor here comes from a man under 40 who had recovered from COVID-19.

The chain combines TRBV15 with TRBJ2-2; D remains ambiguous. Between the trimmed V and J ends, which lost 5 bases and 4 bases, there was a span of 17 bases. The CDR3 is made up of 16 amino acids. CDR1 is LNHNV and CDR2 is YYDKDF in the germline V gene (reference sequence). In DNA form, the CDR3 reads TGTGCCACCAGCTCCCCCAGAAATAGCTTCACCGGGGAGCTGTTTTTT. Amino acid sequence: CATSSPRNSFTGELFF. Full variable domain (missing parts from reference TRBV15 and TRBJ2-2): DAMVIQNPRYQVTQFGKPVTLSCSQTLNHNVMYWYQQKSSQAPKLLFHYYDKDFNNEADTPDNFQSRRPNTSFCFLDIRSPGLGDTAMYLCATSSPRNSFTGELFFGEGSRLTVL.

This chain links TRBV7-2 with TRBJ2-1; 14 bases agree with TRBD2. This CDR3 region has 16 residues. V gave up 3 bases and J gave up 9 bases; unmatched junction bases: 7. Germline loops: CDR1 SGHTA, CDR2 FQGNSA. The CDR3 protein is CASSLTSGGAGTEQFF. The CDR3 DNA reads as TGTGCCAGCAGCTTGACTAGCGGGGGGGCCGGCACTGAGCAGTTCTTC.

The CDR3 is CASSSPPTGGGRYSYTF. DNA of the CDR3: TGTGCCAGCAGTTCACCCCCCACAGGGGGTGGAAGATACAGCTACACCTTC. V is TRBV28 and J is TRBJ1-2; TRBD1 aligns across 8 bases. J was trimmed by 9 bases and V by 4 bases; bases with no gene match: 19. The germline V gene encodes CDR1 MDHEN and CDR2 SYDVKM. The CDR3 length is 17 residues.

The rearrangement uses TRBV19 and TRBJ1-1, with D tentatively TRBD1 (5 bases). CDR1 is LNHDA and CDR2 is SQIVND in the germline V gene (reference sequence). Trimming took 5 bases from V and 2 from J, leaving 12 bases between them. This CDR3 region has 14 residues. Written as DNA, the CDR3 is TGTGCCAGTAGTTTCCGGGGGTCAAACACTGAAGCTTTCTTT. It codes for CASSFRGSNTEAFF.

The CDR3 DNA follows: TGTGCCAGTAGTCCCCGACAGGGAGGTAGGAGGGGCTACACCTTC. Amino acid sequence: CASSPRQGGRRGYTF. This chain links TRBV19 with TRBJ1-2; 7 bases are shared with TRBD1. This CDR3 has 15 amino acids. CDR1 is LNHDA, CDR2 SQIVND, per germline (reference sequence). With 5 bases clipped from V and 8 bases from J, the junction kept 14 bases outside the gene matches.

The rearrangement uses TRBV7-7 and TRBJ2-5, with 9 bases aligning to TRBD1. The CDR3 has 15 amino acids. Germline trimming cut 5 bases from V and 1 base from J; bases unmatched to any gene: 5. Germline CDR1 reads SSHAT; CDR2 reads FNYEAQ (reference sequence). This CDR3 is CASSLGDRVQETQYF. In nucleotides, the CDR3 is TGTGCCAGCAGCCTAGGGGACAGGGTCCAAGAGACCCAGTACTTC.

The rearrangement joins TRBV13 to TRBJ1-2, with 9 bases lining up with TRBD1. The CDR3 is made up of 15 amino acids. Germline V gene sequence: CDR1 PRHDT, CDR2 FYEKMQ (reference sequence). The ends lost 4 bases at V and 5 bases at J; junction bases unmatched: 8. The CDR3 loop is CASSSFLDRGYGYTF. CDR3 DNA sequence: TGTGCCAGCAGCTCATTTCTCGACAGGGGGTATGGCTACACCTTC.

The chain combines TRBV27 with TRBJ1-5, with a weak D call TRBD1 (6 bases). The V gene's germline CDR1 is MNHEY and CDR2 SMNVEV (reference sequence). The length of the CDR3 is 14 residues. Trimming took off 5 bases at V and 6 bases at J, with 14 bases between the two ends. The CDR3 here is CASSTRDISQPQHF. The CDR3, as DNA: TGTGCCAGCAGTACCCGGGACATAAGTCAGCCCCAGCATTTT.

This chain joins TRBV19 and TRBJ1-6, with 10 nucleotides matching TRBD1. With V trimmed by 9 bases and J by 6 bases, 2 bases remained unmatched. CDR3 length: 13 amino acids. Germline CDR1 LNHDA, CDR2 SQIVND (reference sequence). The CDR3 protein is CASRDRGNSPLHF. In nucleotides, the CDR3 is TGTGCCAGCCGGGACAGGGGTAATTCACCCCTCCACTTT.

The V gene is TRBV2, the J gene TRBJ1-5; D uncertain. Deletions cut 7 bases from V and 3 bases from J, with 10 bases between. CDR1 and CDR2 (germline): SNHLY, FYNNEI. The CDR3 runs to 13 residues. CDR3 protein: CASIRDNNQPQHF. CDR3 coding DNA: TGTGCCAGCATTCGTGACAACAATCAGCCCCAGCATTTT.

J is TRBJ2-7 and V is TRBV5-1, with 7 bases that match TRBD1. The germline V gene encodes CDR1 SGHRS and CDR2 YFSETQ. Trimming cost V 0 bases and J 3 bases; bases outside gene matches: 6. This CDR3 spans 15 amino acids. In DNA form, the CDR3 reads TGCGCCAGCAGCTTGGTGTCAGGGGGATACTACGAGCAGTACTTC. It encodes CASSLVSGGYYEQYF.

The count of this clone is one. The V and J genes are TRBV10-1 and TRBJ2-3, with D perhaps matching TRBD2 (5 bases). Germline lookup yields CDR1 WNHNN and CDR2 SYGVQD (reference sequence). The CDR3 totals 15 residues. Trimming took 0 bases from V and 4 from J, leaving 11 bases between them. The CDR3 nucleotides read TGCGCCAGCAGTGAGTCACTAGAGGTCCCAGATACGCAGTATTTT. This encodes CASSESLEVPDTQYF.

The chain links TRBV19 to TRBJ1-5; perhaps TRBD1 as D (5 bases). V was shortened by 7 bases and J by 4 bases, with 23 bases between the two germline ends. The CDR3 loop spans 17 amino acids. Looked up from germline, CDR1 is LNHDA and CDR2 is SQIVND (reference sequence). CDR3 in DNA: TGTGCCAGTACTACTAGCAGGGACTCTTTTTGGAATCAGCCCCAGCATTTT. It translates to CASTTSRDSFWNQPQHF.

This clone was observed a handful of times. The J gene is TRBJ1-5, the V gene TRBV5-6, with D maybe TRBD1 (5 bases). Germline assignment: CDR1 SGHDT and CDR2 YYEEEE. Trimming cost V 1 base and J 6 bases, with 11 bases left between them. The length of the CDR3 is 14 residues. CDR3 nucleotides: TGTGCCAGCAGCTTGATGGGGCAGGGTCAGCCCCAGCATTTT. Its translation: CASSLMGQGQPQHF.

This clone showed up just once. This chain joins TRBV30 and TRBJ1-2; 9 bases map to TRBD1. Trimming cost V 2 bases and J 10 bases; bases outside gene matches: 5. The CDR3 totals 12 residues. CDR1 and CDR2 (germline): GTSNPN, SVGIG (reference sequence). CDR3 nucleotide sequence: TGTGCCTGGAGTCCGTGGACAGGGGCCTACACCTTC. It yields the protein CAWSPWTGAYTF.

This sequence joins TRBV4-2 and TRBJ2-1, with TRBD1 matching 11 bases. The J segment lost 9 bases and the V segment lost 4 bases, leaving 8 bases of the junction unmatched. Germline values: CDR1 LGHNA, CDR2 YNFKEQ. The CDR3 totals 15 residues. The CDR3 coding sequence is TGTGCCAGCAGCCCGGGACAGGGGGTACTAGGTGAGCAGTTCTTC. Its translation: CASSPGQGVLGEQFF.

The chain couples TRBV6-5 to TRBJ2-5; 7 bases line up with TRBD1. Trimming took 0 bases from V and 1 from J; bases not matched to a gene: 5. CDR1 is MNHEY and CDR2 is SVGAGI in the germline V gene. The CDR3 runs to 16 residues. The CDR3 protein is CASSYSRTGIQETQYF. The CDR3 nucleotides read TGTGCCAGCAGTTACTCCCGGACAGGTATCCAAGAGACCCAGTACTTC.

V gene TRBV2 combines with J gene TRBJ2-7; TRBD2 might be the D (5 bases). The V and J ends lost 10 bases and 3 bases respectively, with 7 bases between them. The V gene's germline CDR1 is SNHLY and CDR2 FYNNEI. The CDR3 extends over 10 amino acids. The CDR3 nucleotides are TGTGCCACCGGGGACTACGAGCAGTACTTC. It specifies CATGDYEQYF. Full variable domain (rest looked up from reference TRBV2 and TRBJ2-7): EPEVTQTPSHQVTQMGQEVILRCVPISNHLYFYWYRQILGQKVEFLVSFYNNEISEKSEIFDDQFSVERPDGSNFTLKIRSTKLEDSAMYFCATGDYEQYFGPGTRLTVT.

The chain carries TRBV11-2 and TRBJ2-6; 9 bases agree with TRBD1. Germline V gene sequence: CDR1 SGHAT, CDR2 FQNNGV. This CDR3 contains 16 residues. J lost 2 bases, V lost 5 bases, and 4 bases had no gene match. DNA for the CDR3: TGTGCCAGCAGCCATACAGGGGGCGCTGGGGCCAACGTCCTGACTTTC. It yields the protein CASSHTGGAGANVLTF. Based on the CDR3 plus reference TRBV11-2 and TRBJ2-6, the full variable domain is EAGVAQSPRYKIIEKRQSVAFWCNPISGHATLYWYQQILGQGPKLLIQFQNNGVVDDSQLPKDRFSAERLKGVDSTLKIQPAKLEDSAVYLCASSHTGGAGANVLTFGAGSRLTVL.

The chain recombines TRBV5-1 with TRBJ2-2; D may be TRBD2 (6 bases). There are 16 residues in the CDR3. CDR1 is SGHRS, CDR2 YFSETQ, per germline. The V end lost 1 base, the J end lost 1 base, and 11 bases lay between the germline ends. The CDR3 DNA reads TGCGCCAGCAGCTTGAGCACGGGGGAGAACACCGGGGAGCTGTTTTTT. It encodes CASSLSTGENTGELFF.

The chain joins TRBV6-5 to TRBJ1-1, with 8 bases that match TRBD1. V was pared by 6 bases and J by 0 bases, with 3 bases of the junction left unmatched. Germline V gives CDR1 MNHEY, CDR2 SVGAGI. The CDR3 covers 14 residues. This CDR3 reads CASRTDRVNTEAFF. CDR3 DNA: TGTGCCAGCAGAACGGACAGGGTGAACACTGAAGCTTTCTTT.